What follows describes a single T cell receptor (beta chain). The data originate from a study of blood T cell repertoires in COVID-19. Across the study: The United States, Italy and Spain provided the acute and convalescent COVID-19 samples. T cells, B-cell-depleted T cells, or PBMCs supplied cDNA or gDNA.

Original processing methods: How many nucleated cells were present was estimated from reference gene primer amplification. This table comes from immunoSEQ multiplex PCR, and its TCRdb copy is limited to in-frame clones, with some not included. That table gives V, J and clone size, and the DNA gave D and trimming. Here the sample spans 70,000 to 95,000 clones, approximately 85% being singletons. Trimming removed 0 bases at V and 9 bases at J, with 9 bases between. CDR3 length: 13 residues. CDR1 and CDR2 (germline): GTSNPN, SVGIG (reference sequence). This receptor was taken from a human donor in a cohort sampled during active COVID-19. The chain combines TRBV30 with TRBJ1-6, with D unresolved. Sequencing input: peripheral blood. DNA for the CDR3: TGTGCCTGGAGTGTCGGGGTGGTTTCACCCCTCCACTTT. Its translation is CAWSVGVVSPLHF. Full variable domain (rest looked up from reference TRBV30 and TRBJ1-6): SQTIHQWPATLVQPVGSPLSLECTVEGTSNPNLYWYRQAAGRGLQLLFYSVGIGQISSEVPQNLSASRPQDRQFILSSKKLLLSDSGFYLCAWSVGVVSPLHFGNGTRLTVT.